This T cell receptor (beta chain) stems from a study of T-cell memory formation after mild COVID-19. Study details: Largely, TCR clusters stayed within a single donor. Study-wide points: Pre-infection memory already had some responding clones, implying cross-reactive memory joined. Clones contracting across day 15 to 85 had a balanced CD4/CD8 profile; later expanding clones leaned CD4+.

Points on this clonotype: Antigen: not known.

Libraries for TCRalpha and TCRbeta carried sample barcodes and unique molecular identifiers via 5'RACE. TCRdb re-analysed the 5' RACE reads in MiXCR, keeping a single row per CDR3 protein. Altogether hundreds of thousands of distinct CDR3 sequences are present, approximately 15% being singletons, with the ten largest covering about 7.4%. The CDR3 sequence is 17 residues long. V trimming: 5 bases; J trimming: 4 bases; junction bases outside the gene matches: 11. Germline V gene data show CDR1 as MNHEY and CDR2 as SMNVEV (reference sequence). The specimen sequenced was PBMCs or a T cell subset sorted from them (not recorded which). This sequence originates from an adult woman who had mild COVID-19 (a few samples of this study predate the infection). Cell type and time point are not known. The chain joins TRBV27 to TRBJ2-7; 13 nucleotides line up with TRBD2. In DNA form, the CDR3 reads TGTGCCAGCAGTCCCTGGACTAGCGGGAGATCGAGATACGAGCAGTACTTC. Translation gives CASSPWTSGRSRYEQYF.